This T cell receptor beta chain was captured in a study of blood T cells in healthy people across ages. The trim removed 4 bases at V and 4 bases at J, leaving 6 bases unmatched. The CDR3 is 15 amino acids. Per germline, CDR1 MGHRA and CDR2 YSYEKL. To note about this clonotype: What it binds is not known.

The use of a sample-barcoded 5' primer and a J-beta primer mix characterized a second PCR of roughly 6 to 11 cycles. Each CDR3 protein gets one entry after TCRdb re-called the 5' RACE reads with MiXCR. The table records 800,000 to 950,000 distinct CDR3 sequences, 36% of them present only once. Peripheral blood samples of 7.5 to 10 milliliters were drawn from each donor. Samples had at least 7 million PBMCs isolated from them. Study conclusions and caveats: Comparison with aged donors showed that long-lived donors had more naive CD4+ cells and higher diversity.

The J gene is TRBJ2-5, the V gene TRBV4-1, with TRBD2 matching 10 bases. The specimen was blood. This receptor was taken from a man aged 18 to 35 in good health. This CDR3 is CASSPAGGISETQYF. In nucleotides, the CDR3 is TGCGCCAGCAGCCCAGCGGGGGGGATTTCAGAGACCCAGTACTTC.